Listed here is a single T cell receptor (beta chain). The V gene lost 6 bases and the J gene lost 1 base, with 10 bases spanning the gap. Germline V gene lookup returns CDR1 SNHLY and CDR2 FYNNEI. This CDR3 region has 14 residues. The age range of participants was 18 to 89 years, with residence in under 25 US areas. These data belong to a study of blood T cell repertoires in COVID-19. How the authors handled the data: Counts of nucleated cells, estimated from reference gene primer amplification, were obtained. The method was immunoSEQ multiplex PCR; TCRdb's version includes in-frame clones alone and lacks a portion of them. Clone size and V and J calls were adopted from that table, with D and trimming inferred from the DNA. Here the sample spans around 230,000 clones, roughly four fifths being singletons.

This sequence was found in a man aged 35 to 55 who had recovered from COVID-19. J is TRBJ1-5 and V is TRBV2; D is unresolved. Sequenced input: PBMCs or T cells enriched from blood (not recorded which). CDR3 sequence (DNA): TGTGCCAGCAGGGCGGGTTTGAGCAATCAGCCCCAGCATTTT. Its translation: CASRAGLSNQPQHF.